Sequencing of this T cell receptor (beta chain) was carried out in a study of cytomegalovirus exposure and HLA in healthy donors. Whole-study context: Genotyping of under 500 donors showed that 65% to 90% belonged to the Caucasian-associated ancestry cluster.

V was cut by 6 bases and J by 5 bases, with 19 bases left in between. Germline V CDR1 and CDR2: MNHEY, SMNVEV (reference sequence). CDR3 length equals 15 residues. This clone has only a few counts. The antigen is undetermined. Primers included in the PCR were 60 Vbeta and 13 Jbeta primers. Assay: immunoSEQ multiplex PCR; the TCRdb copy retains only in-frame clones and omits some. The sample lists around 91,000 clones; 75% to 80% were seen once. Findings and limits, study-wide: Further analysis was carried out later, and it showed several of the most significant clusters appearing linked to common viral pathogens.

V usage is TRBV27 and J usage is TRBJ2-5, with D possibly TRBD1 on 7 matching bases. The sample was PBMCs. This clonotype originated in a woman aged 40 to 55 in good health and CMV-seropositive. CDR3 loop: CASSKYTGAGETQYF. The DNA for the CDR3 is TGTGCCAGCAGCAAATATACAGGGGCGGGGGAGACCCAGTACTTC.